A selection of T cell receptor beta chains follows, all from one sample in a study of T cell responses to AZD1222 COVID-19 vaccine. The assay was immunoSEQ multiplex PCR, and TCRdb's table has in-frame clones only and misses some. The table shows 75,000 to 95,000 clones, with 88% occurring only once. The sample here was peripheral blood, taken on day 0 of AZD1222 vaccination. The receptors derive from an adult in good health. CDR3s include the opening cysteine and the closing phenylalanine or tryptophan. D genes are given only for firm matches. Clone size is given for some rows only: seen once, a few or many times, or a class if the clone is expanded.

D gene: NA
J gene: TRBJ1-1
clone size: NA
V gene: TRBV19
CDR3 protein: CASSTPDLTGNTEAFF
CDR3 DNA: TGTGCCAGTAGTACCCCCGACCTTACAGGGAACACTGAAGCTTTCTTT

D gene: NA
J gene: TRBJ1-3
clone size: NA
V gene: TRBV18
CDR3 protein: CASSPNGGGAGNTIYF
CDR3 DNA: TGTGCCAGCTCACCGAACGGTGGAGGCGCTGGAAACACCATATATTTT

D gene: TRBD2
J gene: TRBJ2-4
clone size: once
V gene: TRBV6-5
CDR3 protein: CASSPRGGPYIQYF
CDR3 DNA: TGTGCCAGCAGTCCCCGGGGGGGCCCGTACATTCAGTACTTC

D gene: NA
J gene: TRBJ2-7
clone size: NA
V gene: TRBV7-9
CDR3 protein: CASSSRGRSYEQYF
CDR3 DNA: TGTGCCAGCAGCTCTCGGGGGCGCTCCTACGAGCAGTACTTC

D gene: NA
J gene: TRBJ2-7
clone size: NA
V gene: TRBV7-9
CDR3 protein: CASTTGFPYEQYF
CDR3 DNA: TGTGCCAGCACCACAGGCTTCCCCTACGAGCAGTACTTC

D gene: NA
J gene: TRBJ1-2
clone size: NA
V gene: TRBV9
CDR3 protein: CASSGWGVNGYTF
CDR3 DNA: TGTGCCAGCAGCGGATGGGGGGTCAATGGCTACACCTTC

D gene: NA
J gene: TRBJ1-6
clone size: NA
V gene: TRBV4-3
CDR3 protein: CASSHGTGGESPLHF
CDR3 DNA: TGCGCCAGCAGCCATGGGACCGGGGGGGAATCACCCCTCCACTTT

D gene: TRBD1
J gene: TRBJ2-2
clone size: NA
V gene: TRBV7-9
CDR3 protein: CASSWRTGNTGELFF
CDR3 DNA: TGTGCCAGCAGCTGGAGGACAGGGAACACCGGGGAGCTGTTTTTT

D gene: NA
J gene: TRBJ2-7
clone size: NA
V gene: TRBV7-9
CDR3 protein: CASSLDWGEQYF
CDR3 DNA: TGTGCCAGCAGCTTAGACTGGGGGGAGCAGTACTTC

D gene: TRBD2
J gene: TRBJ2-2
clone size: NA
V gene: TRBV6-5
CDR3 protein: CASSYLNTGLAGELFF
CDR3 DNA: TGTGCCAGCAGTTACTTAAATACGGGACTAGCTGGGGAGCTGTTTTTT

D gene: NA
J gene: TRBJ1-1
clone size: NA
V gene: TRBV20-1
CDR3 protein: CSAKNTEAFF
CDR3 DNA: TGCAGTGCCAAGAACACTGAAGCTTTCTTT

D gene: NA
J gene: TRBJ1-4
clone size: NA
V gene: TRBV9
CDR3 protein: CASSVGGGRDEKLFF
CDR3 DNA: TGTGCCAGCAGCGTAGGAGGGGGGCGCGATGAAAAACTGTTTTTT

D gene: NA
J gene: TRBJ1-5
clone size: NA
V gene: TRBV7-9
CDR3 protein: CASSFQGGSNQPQHF
CDR3 DNA: TGTGCCAGCAGCTTCCAGGGTGGCAGCAATCAGCCCCAGCATTTT

D gene: NA
J gene: TRBJ1-5
clone size: NA
V gene: TRBV5-8
CDR3 protein: CASSPGELGNQPQHF
CDR3 DNA: TGTGCCAGCAGCCCAGGGGAGTTGGGCAATCAGCCCCAGCATTTT

D gene: NA
J gene: TRBJ1-2
clone size: NA
V gene: TRBV18
CDR3 protein: CASSPYEEANYGYTF
CDR3 DNA: TGTGCCAGCTCACCATACGAAGAAGCTAACTATGGCTACACCTTC

D gene: NA
J gene: TRBJ1-4
clone size: few
V gene: TRBV5-6
CDR3 protein: CASSDAGVWGEKLFF
CDR3 DNA: TGTGCCAGCAGCGACGCCGGGGTTTGGGGTGAAAAACTGTTTTTT

D gene: NA
J gene: TRBJ2-5
clone size: NA
V gene: TRBV6-5
CDR3 protein: CASIIGGRETQYF
CDR3 DNA: TGTGCCAGCATAATAGGGGGGAGGGAGACCCAGTACTTC

D gene: NA
J gene: TRBJ2-4
clone size: once
V gene: TRBV19
CDR3 protein: CASGSAGNIQYF
CDR3 DNA: TGTGCCAGTGGGTCTGCAGGAAACATTCAGTACTTC